Listed here are 32 T cell receptor beta chains from one sample, sequenced in a study of blood T cells in healthy people across ages. Alongside a J-beta primer mix, a sample-barcoded 5' primer served in a second PCR lasting about 7 to 12 cycles. One entry per CDR3 protein results from TCRdb running MiXCR on the 5' RACE reads. The table has approximately 690,000 distinct CDR3 sequences, 58% seen once; the top ten hold about two fifths. The specimen was blood. The receptors derive from a man aged 55 to 70 in good health.

The chain links TRBV2 to TRBJ2-2, with 9 bases matching TRBD1. The trim removed 7 bases at V and 4 bases at J, leaving 7 bases unmatched. Germline CDR1 and CDR2: SNHLY and FYNNEI. CDR3 length: 15 amino acids. The CDR3 sequence: CASTMGQGSTGELFF. The CDR3 region has the DNA TGTGCCAGCACCATGGGACAGGGAAGCACCGGGGAGCTGTTTTTT.

The V and J genes are TRBV3-1 and TRBJ2-5; 8 bases are shared with TRBD2. The CDR3 has 15 residues. CDR1 and CDR2 from the germline V gene are LGHDT and YNNKEL (reference sequence). V lost 3 bases to trimming and J lost 1 base; unmatched junction nucleotides: 4. The CDR3 protein is CASSQITSGQETQYF. The CDR3 coding sequence is TGTGCCAGCAGCCAGATTACTAGCGGCCAAGAGACCCAGTACTTC.

The chain links TRBV20-1 to TRBJ1-4, with D unresolved. Germline values: CDR1 DFQATT, CDR2 SNEGSKA (reference sequence). V lost 6 bases, J lost 5 bases, and 13 bases lay in between. This CDR3 region has 13 residues. In nucleotides, the CDR3 is TGCAGTGCCCAGACGCGGAGGAATGAAAAACTGTTTTTT. Translated, it gives CSAQTRRNEKLFF.

This chain uses TRBV28 with TRBJ2-4; no clear D gene. The CDR3 runs 15 residues. CDR1 and CDR2 from the germline V gene are MDHEN and SYDVKM. V was trimmed by 6 bases and J by 0 bases, leaving 12 bases between them. CDR3 DNA sequence: TGTGCCAGCAGAGAACAGCCTCTAGCCAAAAACATTCAGTACTTC. It translates to CASREQPLAKNIQYF.

This clonotype appeared a single time. The J gene is TRBJ2-2, the V gene TRBV5-1; D might be TRBD1 (6 bases). The germline V gene has CDR1 SGHRS and CDR2 YFSETQ. This CDR3 has 16 residues. Trimming removed 4 bases at V and 1 base at J, with 14 bases between. The CDR3 bases are TGCGCCAGCAGCGGAACCGGGACAAGGAACACCGGGGAGCTGTTTTTT. Residues: CASSGTGTRNTGELFF. Filled out from reference TRBV5-1 and TRBJ2-2, the complete variable domain reads KAGVTQTPRYLIKTRGQQVTLSCSPISGHRSVSWYQQTPGQGLQFLFEYFSETQRNKGNFPGRFSGRQFSNSRSEMNVSTLELGDSALYLCASSGTGTRNTGELFFGEGSRLTVL.

This clonotype was counted ten times or more. A read error may account for a junction end that differs from germline. The chain is built from TRBV4-2 and TRBJ1-5, with D maybe TRBD1 (6 bases). Germline CDR1 reads LGHNA; CDR2 reads YNFKEQ. The CDR3 consists of 11 residues. The CDR3 bases are TGTGCCAGCAGCCAAAATGGCGGGGGGGCTTTT. It yields the protein CASSQNGGGAF.

The CDR3 DNA reads TGCAGCGTTTTACGACAGGGGAATGAAAAACTGTTTTTT. Encoded protein: CSVLRQGNEKLFF. The rearrangement links TRBV29-1 to TRBJ1-4; TRBD1 matches at 8 bases. The CDR3 sequence is 13 residues long. The junction had 4 bases not matched to a gene; V was cut back by 5 bases and J by 5 bases. The germline V gene has CDR1 SQVTM and CDR2 ANQGSEA.

This clonotype appeared a few times. This chain joins TRBV10-1 and TRBJ2-5; D not certain. V was pared by 3 bases and J by 2 bases, with 13 bases between. This CDR3 is 15 amino acids long. Germline CDR1 is WNHNN and CDR2 is SYGVQD (reference sequence). CDR3 nucleotide sequence: TGCGCCAGCAGTGACTCGGGCCCCGGACAAGAGACCCAGTACTTC. Amino acids: CASSDSGPGQETQYF.

The CDR3 is CASSFGLAGAETQYF. Here the CDR3 DNA reads TGTGCCAGCAGCTTCGGACTAGCGGGGGCGGAGACCCAGTACTTC. The rearrangement links TRBV7-9 to TRBJ2-5, with 13 bases matching TRBD2. Trimming removed 3 bases from V and 5 bases from J; junction bases left unmatched: 3. The CDR3 has 15 residues. From germline, CDR1 is SEHNR and CDR2 FQNEAQ (reference sequence).

The chain couples TRBV20-1 to TRBJ2-3; D perhaps matches TRBD2 (7 bases). Germline-derived CDR1 and CDR2 are DFQATT and SNEGSKA (reference sequence). The CDR3 sequence is 15 residues long. The V end was cut by 8 bases, the J end by 4 bases, with 22 bases between. The CDR3 DNA reads as TGCAGTAGCCCAAGGGGGGGCCGTTTTTCAGATACGCAGTATTTT. Translation gives CSSPRGGRFSDTQYF.

This rearrangement joins TRBV5-1 to TRBJ2-4, with 7 bases aligning to TRBD2. The J call is in doubt because the DNA end fits TRBJ2-5 better. This CDR3 region has 14 residues. The germline gives CDR1 SGHRS, CDR2 YFSETQ. This CDR3 is CASSWGTKRETQYF. Written as DNA, the CDR3 is TGCGCCAGCAGCTGGGGGACTAAAAGAGAGACCCAGTACTTC.

The chain uses TRBV20-1 and TRBJ2-3, with 9 bases aligning to TRBD2. CDR3 length: 15 amino acids. The ends lost 2 bases at V and 5 bases at J; junction bases unmatched: 8. CDR1 is DFQATT and CDR2 is SNEGSKA in the germline V gene (reference sequence). DNA of the CDR3: TGCAGTGCTAGACGAGCTAGCGGGGTAAAAGATACGCAGTATTTT. Its protein is CSARRASGVKDTQYF.

The gene calls are TRBV5-1 and TRBJ2-5; TRBD2 is a possible D gene (6 bases). CDR1 is SGHRS and CDR2 is YFSETQ in the germline V gene. V gave up 4 bases and J gave up 5 bases, with 15 bases separating them. The CDR3 covers 14 residues. CDR3 loop: CASSGDGGMETQYF. Here the CDR3 DNA reads TGCGCCAGCAGCGGCGACGGGGGTATGGAGACCCAGTACTTC.

The J gene is TRBJ2-7, the V gene TRBV29-1, with 10 bases fitting TRBD1. This CDR3 has 13 amino acids. Germline V lookup: CDR1 SQVTM, CDR2 ANQGSEA. V lost 3 bases, J lost 4 bases, and 3 bases stayed unmatched. The chain's CDR3 is CSVERDRGYEQYF. DNA of the CDR3: TGCAGCGTTGAGCGGGACAGGGGTTACGAGCAGTACTTC.

V and J are TRBV12-3 or TRBV12-4 and TRBJ2-3, with D possibly matching TRBD2 (6 bases). This CDR3 comprises 13 residues. Between the trimmed V and J ends, which lost 5 bases and 6 bases, there was a span of 12 bases. CDR3 sequence: CASSTRLGDTQYF. Here the CDR3 DNA reads TGTGCCAGCAGTACACGACTAGGGGATACGCAGTATTTT.

The chain is built from TRBV3-1 and TRBJ2-6; no reliable D call. This CDR3 is 15 amino acids long. Germline CDR1 LGHDT, CDR2 YNNKEL (reference sequence). Trimming cost V 1 base and J 2 bases, with 6 bases left between them. CDR3 sequence reads: CASSQVLAGANVLTF. The CDR3 DNA sequence: TGTGCCAGCAGCCAAGTTCTAGCTGGGGCCAACGTCCTGACTTTC.

The genes are TRBV14 and TRBJ2-7; the D gene is possibly TRBD1 (6 bases). Trimming shortened V by 3 bases and J by 2 bases, and 17 bases separated the two germline ends. The germline CDR1 and CDR2 sequences are SGHDN and FVKESK. The CDR3 has 16 amino acids. CDR3 in amino acids: CASSHTGQSCPYEQYF. CDR3 DNA: TGTGCCAGCAGCCATACGGGACAATCCTGCCCCTACGAGCAGTACTTC. The whole variable domain, remainder taken from reference TRBV14 and TRBJ2-7, is EAGVTQFPSHSVIEKGQTVTLRCDPISGHDNLYWYRRVMGKEIKFLLHFVKESKQDESGMPNNRFLAERTGGTYSTLKVQPAELEDSGVYFCASSHTGQSCPYEQYFGPGTRLTVT.

The chain combines TRBV27 with TRBJ2-4; D not certain. The end of the DNA fits TRBJ2-7 better, so the J call may be wrong. The CDR3 extends over 14 amino acids. Germline CDR1 reads MNHEY; CDR2 reads SMNVEV (reference sequence). For the CDR3, the DNA is TGTGCCAGCAGCGACAACCCCGTTTACTACGAGCAGTACTTC. This encodes CASSDNPVYYEQYF.

The V and J genes are TRBV29-1 and TRBJ1-1; the match to TRBD1 covers 7 bases. The V and J ends lost 7 bases and 5 bases, in that order; junction bases with no gene match: 13. Germline V lookup: CDR1 SQVTM, CDR2 ANQGSEA. This CDR3 comprises 14 residues. DNA of the CDR3: TGCAGCGCCTTGGGCGCCACAGGGGCTACTGAAGCTTTCTTT. Translation: CSALGATGATEAFF.

The V call is TRBV29-1, the J call TRBJ1-1; 9 bases fit TRBD1. CDR1 and CDR2 (germline): SQVTM, ANQGSEA. The trim removed 7 bases at V and 2 bases at J, leaving 5 bases unmatched. CDR3 length: 13 residues. The CDR3 reads CSGEGQGNTEAFF. The CDR3 DNA reads as TGCAGCGGTGAGGGACAGGGTAACACTGAAGCTTTCTTT.

The CDR3 bases are TGTGCCAGCAGCCTCCAGCGGGGTGGGGGCAATGAGCAGTTCTTC. Its translation is CASSLQRGGGNEQFF. V gene TRBV7-9 combines with J gene TRBJ2-1, with 7 bases aligning to TRBD2. The V and J ends lost 5 bases and 6 bases, in that order; junction bases with no gene match: 10. The CDR3 is 15 residues long. Germline loops: CDR1 SEHNR, CDR2 FQNEAQ (reference sequence).

The V and J genes are TRBV13 and TRBJ2-1, with D perhaps TRBD2 (5 bases). The CDR3 covers 15 residues. Trimming shortened V by 4 bases and J by 2 bases, and 12 bases separated the two germline ends. The germline V gene has CDR1 PRHDT and CDR2 FYEKMQ (reference sequence). The CDR3 DNA is TGTGCCAGCAGCTGGGCCGAGGAGGCCTACAATGAGCAGTTCTTC. Encoded protein: CASSWAEEAYNEQFF.

For this clonotype: One end of the junction is discordant with germline, which a read error may explain. The chain combines TRBV2 with TRBJ1-6, with no clear D. Germline loops: CDR1 SNHLY, CDR2 FYNNEI. This CDR3 has 11 residues. In nucleotides, the CDR3 is TGTGCCAGCAGTGATGGTTCACCCCCCCACTTT. Its translation: CASSDGSPPHF.

This clonotype has only one observation. J is TRBJ1-5 and V is TRBV19; the match to TRBD1 covers 10 bases. Trimming at V came to 3 bases and at J to 4 bases, leaving 0 bases not matched to a gene. This CDR3 region has 14 residues. Germline V gives CDR1 LNHDA, CDR2 SQIVND (reference sequence). CDR3 DNA sequence: TGTGCCAGTAGTATGGGACAGGGGAATCAGCCCCAGCATTTT. This translates into CASSMGQGNQPQHF.

The chain uses TRBV5-1 and TRBJ2-3, with TRBD1 identical over 7 bases. Trimming at V came to 6 bases and at J to 0 bases, leaving 10 bases not matched to a gene. Per germline, CDR1 SGHRS and CDR2 YFSETQ. The CDR3 covers 16 residues. The CDR3 DNA is TGCGCCAGCACGCGGACAGGAACTCCTAGCACAGATACGCAGTATTTT. Amino acids: CASTRTGTPSTDTQYF.

This chain joins TRBV2 and TRBJ1-2, with D unresolved. Trimming left V 3 bases short and J 5 bases short, with 7 bases between. The length of the CDR3 is 12 residues. Per the germline V gene, CDR1 is SNHLY and CDR2 is FYNNEI. The CDR3 reads CASSEMVYGYTF. In nucleotides, the CDR3 is TGTGCCAGCAGTGAGATGGTTTATGGCTACACCTTC.

This clonotype was counted a few times. V usage is TRBV27 and J usage is TRBJ1-1; weak D call: TRBD1 (5 bases). The ends were cut back, 6 bases at V and 0 bases at J, with 17 bases in the middle. This CDR3 contains 16 residues. Germline-derived CDR1 and CDR2 are MNHEY and SMNVEV (reference sequence). Written as DNA, the CDR3 is TGTGCCAGCAGCTCCAGGGACGGCCCTATGAACACTGAAGCTTTCTTT. Its protein product is CASSSRDGPMNTEAFF.

V gene TRBV7-2 combines with J gene TRBJ2-4; TRBD2 matches 9 bases. The J call is uncertain, as TRBJ2-7 better fits the DNA end. Germline V gene data show CDR1 as SGHTA and CDR2 as FQGNSA. The CDR3 runs 15 residues. CDR3 in DNA: TGTGCCAGCAACCAACTAGCGGGTGTCTCCTACGAGCAGTACTTC. Protein sequence: CASNQLAGVSYEQYF.

The chain joins TRBV6-1 to TRBJ2-3, with TRBD2 identical over 11 bases. Looked up from germline, CDR1 is MNHNS and CDR2 is SASEGT. Trimming cost V 4 bases and J 2 bases; bases outside gene matches: 5. This CDR3 is built from 16 residues. The CDR3 loop is CASSVETSGATDTQYF. CDR3 sequence (DNA): TGTGCCAGCAGTGTAGAGACTAGCGGGGCCACAGATACGCAGTATTTT.

The CDR3 sequence is CSARWGGAYNSPLHF. CDR3 in DNA: TGCAGTGCTAGATGGGGAGGGGCCTATAATTCACCCCTCCACTTT. This chain uses TRBV20-1 with TRBJ1-6, with a tentative D call TRBD1 (5 bases). CDR3 length equals 15 residues. CDR1 is DFQATT and CDR2 is SNEGSKA in the germline V gene (reference sequence). The ends were cut back, 2 bases at V and 2 bases at J, with 10 bases in the middle.

Of note for this clonotype: Just one base apart from a much larger clone, this may be a read error. The rearrangement links TRBV7-2 to TRBJ1-2; D not certain. Germline V gives CDR1 SGHTA, CDR2 FQGNSA. The V gene lost 5 bases and the J gene lost 3 bases, with 13 bases spanning the gap. The CDR3 length is 14 residues. CDR3 in DNA: TGTGCCAGCAGCCCCGGCGGTACTGACTATGGCTACACCTTC. This codes for CASSPGGTDYGYTF.

This clonotype was counted between two and nine times. CDR3 nucleotides: TGTGCCAGCAGGGGACTAGCGGGGAGAGAGACCCAGTACTTC. Translating it yields CASRGLAGRETQYF. The gene calls are TRBV6-5 and TRBJ2-5, with 13 positions matching TRBD2. The germline V gene encodes CDR1 MNHEY and CDR2 SVGAGI. The CDR3 has 14 residues. J lost 4 bases, V lost 6 bases, and 2 bases had no gene match.